Below, 26 T cell receptor beta chains from the same sample are listed, as sequenced in a study of blood T cell repertoires in COVID-19. Generated by immunoSEQ multiplex PCR, the TCRdb table keeps only in-frame clones and is missing some. The sample includes tens of thousands of clones, 80% to 90% of them seen just once. The sample taken for sequencing was peripheral blood. These receptor sequences come from a man aged 45-65 years with COVID-19, enrolled during active disease.

This clone was recorded only once. The chain employs TRBV3-1 (or the pseudogene TRBV3-2) and TRBJ2-3; 15 bases map to TRBD2. The germline CDR1 and CDR2 sequences are LGHDT and YNNKEL (reference sequence). The ends lost 1 base at V and 1 base at J; junction bases unmatched: 12. CDR3 length: 21 residues. CDR3 sequence: CASSQGRTSGGAVVGTDTQYF. CDR3 nucleotides: TGTGCCAGCAGCCAAGGGAGGACTAGCGGGGGGGCTGTAGTTGGCACAGATACGCAGTATTTT.

The chain has TRBV9 and TRBJ2-1, with TRBD2 identical over 12 bases. The V and J ends lost 0 bases and 5 bases, in that order; junction bases with no gene match: 3. Germline CDR1 and CDR2: SGDLS and YYNGEE. The CDR3 runs to 16 residues. The CDR3 reads CASSVGTSGGNNEQFF. The DNA for the CDR3 is TGTGCCAGCAGCGTAGGTACTAGCGGGGGGAACAATGAGCAGTTCTTC.

The rearrangement joins TRBV4-3 to TRBJ1-3, with D possibly matching TRBD1 (5 bases). Germline loops: CDR1 LGHNA, CDR2 YSLEER. This CDR3 is built from 15 residues. V shed 3 bases and J shed 4 bases, with 13 bases lying between them. The CDR3 is CASSQGRASGNTIYF. The CDR3 DNA reads TGCGCCAGCAGCCAGGGCAGGGCATCCGGAAACACCATATATTTT.

This chain joins TRBV5-4 and TRBJ2-3; 11 positions match TRBD2. The CDR3 consists of 15 residues. The V segment lost 3 bases and the J segment 6 bases; nucleotides outside the gene matches: 6. Germline CDR1 SGHNT, CDR2 YYREEE (reference sequence). Written as DNA, the CDR3 is TGTGCCAGCAGCTCGAATAGCGGGGGGGTGGATACGCAGTATTTT. This encodes CASSSNSGGVDTQYF.

The V and J genes are TRBV25-1 and TRBJ1-1; D is unclear. V lost 1 base, J lost 1 base, and 4 bases lay in between. Per germline, CDR1 MGHDK and CDR2 SYGVNS. The CDR3 loop spans 13 amino acids. This CDR3 reads CASSESWNTEAFF. The CDR3 DNA follows: TGTGCCAGCAGTGAATCTTGGAACACTGAAGCTTTCTTT. The full variable domain, in which reference TRBV25-1 and TRBJ1-1 provide the parts outside the CDR3, is EADIYQTPRYLVIGTGKKITLECSQTMGHDKMYWYQQDPGMELHLIHYSYGVNSTEKGDLSSESTVSRIRTEHFPLTLESARPSHTSQYLCASSESWNTEAFFGQGTRLTVV.

The J gene is TRBJ2-7, the V gene TRBV10-2; D not certain. The CDR3 runs 12 residues. The germline gives CDR1 WSHSY, CDR2 SAAADI. V was trimmed by 4 bases and J by 4 bases, leaving 8 bases between them. CDR3: CASSGMRYEQYF. In DNA form, the CDR3 reads TGCGCCAGCAGTGGTATGCGGTACGAGCAGTACTTC.

The gene calls are TRBV19 and TRBJ1-6, with D tentatively TRBD1 (6 bases). The V and J ends lost 6 bases and 6 bases respectively, with 15 bases between them. The germline CDR1 and CDR2 sequences are LNHDA and SQIVND (reference sequence). The CDR3 loop spans 15 amino acids. CDR3 protein: CASRLSTGTNSPLHF. The CDR3 DNA sequence: TGTGCCAGTAGGTTGTCGACAGGCACTAATTCACCCCTCCACTTT. The variable domain in full, with the rest retrieved from reference TRBV19 and TRBJ1-6, is DGGITQSPKYLFRKEGQNVTLSCEQNLNHDAMYWYRQDPGQGLRLIYYSQIVNDFQKGDIAEGYSVSREKKESFPLTVTSAQKNPTAFYLCASRLSTGTNSPLHFGNGTRLTVT.

J is TRBJ2-7 and V is TRBV30; 7 bases match TRBD1. The CDR3 spans 14 residues. Trimming cost V 0 bases and J 2 bases; bases outside gene matches: 4. Germline V gene sequence: CDR1 GTSNPN, CDR2 SVGIG (reference sequence). The CDR3 DNA reads as TGTGCCTGGAGTGTCACAGGGGTGGCCTACGAGCAGTACTTC. Amino acid sequence: CAWSVTGVAYEQYF.

The chain recombines TRBV15 with TRBJ2-7, with D unresolved. V was clipped by 0 bases and J by 7 bases, with 13 bases between them. CDR1 is LNHNV, CDR2 YYDKDF, per germline (reference sequence). The CDR3 spans 14 residues. Here the CDR3 reads CATSRDWIPREQYF. DNA of the CDR3: TGTGCCACCAGCAGAGATTGGATCCCGAGGGAGCAGTACTTC.

The chain uses TRBV5-5 and TRBJ2-7; TRBD1 matches at 7 bases. Trimming removed 0 bases from V and 4 bases from J; junction bases left unmatched: 10. CDR1 and CDR2 from the germline V gene are SGHKS and YYEKEE (reference sequence). The length of the CDR3 is 16 residues. The CDR3 DNA is TGTGCCAGCAGCTTGGGTTTTAGGGACAGTCGATACGAGCAGTACTTC. Translated: CASSLGFRDSRYEQYF.

The rearrangement links TRBV15 to TRBJ1-6; no definite D call. Trimming took 0 bases from V and 7 from J, leaving 16 bases between them. The CDR3 contains 17 residues. Germline CDR1 LNHNV, CDR2 YYDKDF (reference sequence). The CDR3, as DNA: TGTGCCACCAGCAGAGATACAAACACGGGTTGGAATTCACCCCTCCACTTT. This sequence encodes CATSRDTNTGWNSPLHF.

The chain combines TRBV9 with TRBJ2-2; no reliable D call. The CDR3 is 15 residues long. The ends were cut back, 4 bases at V and 6 bases at J, with 16 bases in the middle. Germline CDR1 and CDR2: SGDLS and YYNGEE. DNA for the CDR3: TGTGCCAGCAGCCCCGCCACGGTGCAAGCCGGGGAGCTGTTTTTT. This encodes CASSPATVQAGELFF. The full variable domain, its missing parts supplied by reference TRBV9 and TRBJ2-2, is DSGVTQTPKHLITATGQRVTLRCSPRSGDLSVYWYQQSLDQGLQFLIQYYNGEERAKGNILERFSAQQFPDLHSELNLSSLELGDSALYFCASSPATVQAGELFFGEGSRLTVL.

This clone was found once. J is TRBJ2-1 and V is TRBV14, with no clear D. Germline loops: CDR1 SGHDN, CDR2 FVKESK. The CDR3 contains 11 residues. V lost 1 base, J lost 7 bases, and 2 bases lay in between. The CDR3: CASSQANEQFF. CDR3 in DNA: TGTGCCAGCAGCCAAGCAAATGAGCAGTTCTTC.

As DNA, the CDR3 is TGTGCCAGCAGTTTTTCCCAGGGGACCTACGAGCAGTACTTC. Translated, it gives CASSFSQGTYEQYF. V gene TRBV27 combines with J gene TRBJ2-7; D might be TRBD1 (6 bases). Looked up from germline, CDR1 is MNHEY and CDR2 is SMNVEV (reference sequence). V was cut by 3 bases and J by 2 bases, with 11 bases left in between. This CDR3 is 14 amino acids long.

V is TRBV5-1 and J is TRBJ1-1, with D perhaps matching TRBD1 (6 bases). Trimming shortened V by 4 bases and J by 1 base, and 14 bases separated the two germline ends. The CDR3 length is 15 residues. The germline V gene encodes CDR1 SGHRS and CDR2 YFSETQ. CDR3 in amino acids: CASSLIQGANTEAFF. DNA of the CDR3: TGCGCCAGCAGCCTTATACAGGGAGCGAACACTGAAGCTTTCTTT.

This clone was recorded a few times. The genes are TRBV6-4 and TRBJ2-2; 7 positions match TRBD2. The germline gives CDR1 MRHNA, CDR2 SNTAGT. The length of the CDR3 is 14 residues. V shed 6 bases and J 7 bases; nucleotides not matched to a gene: 8. CDR3 in DNA: TGTGCCAGCAGCCTCCTCCGGGACTACGGGGAGCTGTTTTTT. It yields the protein CASSLLRDYGELFF.

V and J are TRBV19 and TRBJ1-1; D is unresolved. Germline CDR1 is LNHDA and CDR2 is SQIVND (reference sequence). V lost 3 bases, J lost 0 bases, and 11 bases lay in between. This CDR3 is 15 amino acids long. The CDR3 spells CASSMGLFMNTEAFF. CDR3 in DNA: TGTGCCAGTAGTATGGGCCTCTTTATGAACACTGAAGCTTTCTTT.

The chain has TRBV5-4 and TRBJ2-5; D is uncertain. V lost 1 base and J lost 3, with 10 bases in between. Germline V gives CDR1 SGHNT, CDR2 YYREEE (reference sequence). This CDR3 comprises 14 residues. Written as DNA, the CDR3 is TGTGCCAGCAGCTTGAAGTCAGGTGAAGAGACCCAGTACTTC. Amino acids: CASSLKSGEETQYF.

The chain is built from TRBV7-3 and TRBJ2-7; 11 nucleotides match TRBD1. CDR1 is SGHTA and CDR2 is FQGTGA in the germline V gene. With 4 bases clipped from V and 4 bases from J, the junction kept 3 bases outside the gene matches. The CDR3 has 14 residues. CDR3 coding DNA: TGTGCCAGCAGCTCCGGGACAGGGGGATACGAGCAGTACTTC. This translates into CASSSGTGGYEQYF.

A remark on this clone: Germline and junction disagree at one end, which may indicate a read error. The chain uses TRBV7-9 and TRBJ2-7, with D possibly TRBD1 on 5 matching bases. This CDR3 spans 12 amino acids. Germline V CDR1 and CDR2: SEHNR, FQNEAQ (reference sequence). The CDR3 sequence: CASSLDTGPWRF. CDR3 sequence (DNA): TGTGCCAGCAGCTTAGATACAGGCCCCTGGCGCTTC.

The V and J genes are TRBV28 and TRBJ2-5; 12 bases fit TRBD2. Trimming removed 6 bases from V and 4 bases from J; junction bases left unmatched: 3. Germline CDR1 reads MDHEN; CDR2 reads SYDVKM. CDR3 length: 14 amino acids. The CDR3, as DNA: TGTGCCAGCAGCACACTAGCGGGGGGAGAGACCCAGTACTTC. It is translated as CASSTLAGGETQYF. The variable domain in full, with the rest retrieved from reference TRBV28 and TRBJ2-5, is DVKVTQSSRYLVKRTGEKVFLECVQDMDHENMFWYRQDPGLGLRLIYFSYDVKMKEKGDIPEGYSVSREKKERFSLILESASTNQTSMYLCASSTLAGGETQYFGPGTRLLVL.

The rearrangement uses TRBV2 and TRBJ1-1, with 7 bases fitting TRBD1. J was trimmed by 1 base and V by 6 bases; bases with no gene match: 5. CDR1 is SNHLY, CDR2 FYNNEI, per germline. The CDR3 has 14 residues. This chain's CDR3 is CASSNRQGNTEAFF. CDR3 sequence (DNA): TGTGCCAGCAGCAATAGACAGGGGAACACTGAAGCTTTCTTT.

The chain uses TRBV6-6 and TRBJ1-6; 10 bases align to TRBD1. Per the germline V gene, CDR1 is MNHNY and CDR2 is SVGAGI (reference sequence). CDR3 size: 13 residues. Losses at the gene ends were 8 bases for V and 6 bases for J; bases not matched to a gene: 1. The CDR3 reads CASWDRGNSPLHF. Written as DNA, the CDR3 is TGTGCCAGCTGGGACAGGGGTAATTCACCCCTCCACTTT.

The CDR3 loop is CASSYSTDPSYEQYF. CDR3 nucleotide sequence: TGTGCCAGCAGCTACTCGACAGACCCCTCCTACGAGCAGTACTTC. The rearrangement uses TRBV13 and TRBJ2-7, with D possibly TRBD1 on 5 matching bases. V was trimmed by 4 bases and J by 0 bases, leaving 13 bases between them. Looked up from germline, CDR1 is PRHDT and CDR2 is FYEKMQ (reference sequence). The length of the CDR3 is 15 residues.

The table lists this clone with a count of one. The chain employs TRBV5-6 and TRBJ2-7; 13 nucleotides match TRBD2. The CDR3 has 15 residues. V shed 4 bases and J 7 bases; nucleotides not matched to a gene: 8. The germline CDR1 and CDR2 sequences are SGHDT and YYEEEE. DNA for the CDR3: TGTGCCAGCAGCACTGGACTAGCGGGGGTGAGGGAGCAGTACTTC. Encoded protein: CASSTGLAGVREQYF.

The genes are TRBV4-1 and TRBJ1-2; D might be TRBD1 (5 bases). Between the trimmed V and J ends, which lost 1 base and 5 bases, there was a span of 14 bases. CDR1 is MGHRA, CDR2 YSYEKL, per germline. The CDR3 sequence is 15 residues long. DNA of the CDR3: TGCGCCAGCAGCCAAGCGGAAGCAGGGTGGTATGGCTACACCTTC. This gives the protein CASSQAEAGWYGYTF.